This T cell receptor (beta chain) is drawn from a study of early T cells in non-severe SARS-CoV-2 infection. The study's findings and limits: The matching step, a VDJdb search, favored anti-spike CD8 responses and missed private and CD4 specificities.

About this clonotype: Its antigen is as yet unknown.

TCRdb reprocessed the 5' RACE reads with MiXCR, giving one entry per CDR3 protein. The sample has approximately 100,000 distinct CDR3 sequences, 14% seen once; the top ten hold under 7.5%. The V segment lost 5 bases and the J segment 3 bases; nucleotides outside the gene matches: 10. CDR3 length: 17 residues. Looked up from germline, CDR1 is SGHAT and CDR2 is FQDESV (reference sequence). Sequenced: whole blood. V is TRBV11-1 and J is TRBJ2-2; TRBD2 matches 9 bases. This clonotype was obtained from an adult who was a healthcare worker with PCR-confirmed SARS-CoV-2 infection or an uninfected control (not recorded which). The CDR3 coding sequence is TGTGCCAGCAGCCCACTCCTTACTAGCGGGCACACCGGGGAGCTGTTTTTT. This sequence encodes CASSPLLTSGHTGELFF. The whole variable domain, remainder taken from reference TRBV11-1 and TRBJ2-2, is EAEVAQSPRYKITEKSQAVAFWCDPISGHATLYWYRQILGQGPELLVQFQDESVVDDSQLPKDRFSAERLKGVDSTLKIQPAELGDSAMYLCASSPLLTSGHTGELFFGEGSRLTVL.